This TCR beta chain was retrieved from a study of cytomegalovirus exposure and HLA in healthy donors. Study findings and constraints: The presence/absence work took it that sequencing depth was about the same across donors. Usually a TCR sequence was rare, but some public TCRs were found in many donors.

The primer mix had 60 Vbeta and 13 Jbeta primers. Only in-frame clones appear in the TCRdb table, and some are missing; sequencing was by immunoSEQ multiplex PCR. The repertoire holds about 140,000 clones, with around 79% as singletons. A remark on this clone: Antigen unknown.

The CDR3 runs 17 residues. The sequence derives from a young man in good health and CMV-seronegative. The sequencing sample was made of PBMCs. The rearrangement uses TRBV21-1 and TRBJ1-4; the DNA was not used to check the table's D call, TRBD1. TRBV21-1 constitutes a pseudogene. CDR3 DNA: TGTGCCAGCAGCAGAGGAGAGTGGACAGGGGTCGTTGAAAAACTGTTTTTT. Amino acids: CASSRGEWTGVVEKLFF.